This T cell receptor (beta chain) appears in the sequencing data of a study of cytomegalovirus exposure and HLA in healthy donors. The study's findings and limits: Prior analysis indicated that the majority of TCR beta V segments exhibited productivity approximately 87% or approximately 30% of the time. Later analysis reportedly placed an Asian-associated ancestry cluster below the roughly 690-donor mean in N-insertions. TRBV6-2, TRBV6-3 and some other V segments were excluded as indistinguishable.

Primers included in the PCR were 60 Vbeta and 13 Jbeta primers. Data came from immunoSEQ multiplex PCR; TCRdb stores just in-frame clones and leaves some out. This sample has roughly 160,000 clones, with around 77% found just once. This clone showed up just once. Its antigen is unidentified. The CDR3 spans 13 residues. After removal of 7 bases from V and 7 bases from J, the junction contained 6 bases not matched to a gene. Looked up from germline, CDR1 is MNHNS and CDR2 is SASEGT. The material sequenced was PBMCs. This chain links TRBV6-1 with TRBJ1-5, with TRBD1 matching 8 bases. The TCR sequence derives from a woman in her fifties or sixties in good health and CMV-seropositive. The chain's CDR3 is CASTLTGGQPQHF. In nucleotides, the CDR3 is TGTGCCAGCACACTAACAGGGGGACAGCCCCAGCATTTT.